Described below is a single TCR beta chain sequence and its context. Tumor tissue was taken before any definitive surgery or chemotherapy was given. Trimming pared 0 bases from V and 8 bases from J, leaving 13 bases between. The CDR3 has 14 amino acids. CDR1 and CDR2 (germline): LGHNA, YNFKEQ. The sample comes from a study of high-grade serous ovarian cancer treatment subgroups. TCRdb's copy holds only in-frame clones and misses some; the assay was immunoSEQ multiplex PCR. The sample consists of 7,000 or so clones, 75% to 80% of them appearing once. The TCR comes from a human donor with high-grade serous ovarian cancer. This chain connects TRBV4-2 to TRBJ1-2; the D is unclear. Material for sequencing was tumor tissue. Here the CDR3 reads CASSQEAESRGYTF. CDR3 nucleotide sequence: TGTGCCAGCAGCCAAGAGGCAGAGAGTAGGGGCTACACCTTC.